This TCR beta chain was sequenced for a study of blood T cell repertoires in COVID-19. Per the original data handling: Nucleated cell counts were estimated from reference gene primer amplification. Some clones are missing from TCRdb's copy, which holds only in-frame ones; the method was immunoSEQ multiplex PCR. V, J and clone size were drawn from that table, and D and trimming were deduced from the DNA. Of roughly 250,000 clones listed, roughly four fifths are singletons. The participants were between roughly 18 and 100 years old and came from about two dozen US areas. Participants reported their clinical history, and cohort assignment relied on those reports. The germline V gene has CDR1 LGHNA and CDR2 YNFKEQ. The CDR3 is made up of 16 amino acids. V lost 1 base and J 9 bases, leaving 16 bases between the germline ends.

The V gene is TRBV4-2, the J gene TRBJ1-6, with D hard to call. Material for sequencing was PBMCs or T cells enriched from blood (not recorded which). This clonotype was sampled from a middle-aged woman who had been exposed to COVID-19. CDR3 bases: TGTGCCAGCAGCCAAGGCGAGGTGAACTCCCCTTCACCCCTCCACTTT. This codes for CASSQGEVNSPSPLHF.